The 32 T cell receptor beta chains below come from one sample, sequenced in a study of blood T cell repertoires in COVID-19. Clones were sequenced by immunoSEQ multiplex PCR, and TCRdb holds only the in-frame ones, with some missing. The sample carries over 110,000 clones, 81% recorded once. The specimen was peripheral blood. These receptors were taken from a human donor in a cohort sampled during active COVID-19.

The gene calls are TRBV5-1 and TRBJ2-3; D unclear. Trimming stripped 3 bases from V and 0 bases from J, with 8 bases between. There are 14 residues in the CDR3. Germline V gene lookup returns CDR1 SGHRS and CDR2 YFSETQ. CDR3 sequence reads: CASSSAASTDTQYF. The CDR3 coding sequence is TGCGCCAGCAGCTCGGCAGCGAGCACAGATACGCAGTATTTT.

The rearrangement uses TRBV7-2 and TRBJ1-2, with D possibly TRBD1 on 6 matching bases. This CDR3 is 16 amino acids long. Trimming took 4 bases from V and 0 from J, leaving 15 bases between them. CDR1 and CDR2 from the germline V gene are SGHTA and FQGNSA. The CDR3 DNA sequence: TGTGCCAGCAGCTACCTAGGGGGGGCAACTAACTATGGCTACACCTTC. Translating it yields CASSYLGGATNYGYTF. Full variable domain (missing parts from reference TRBV7-2 and TRBJ1-2): GAGVSQSPSNKVTEKGKDVELRCDPISGHTALYWYRQSLGQGLEFLIYFQGNSAPDKSGLPSDRFSAERTGGSVSTLTIQRTQQEDSAVYLCASSYLGGATNYGYTFGSGTRLTVV.

The gene calls are TRBV7-9 and TRBJ2-7; perhaps TRBD2 as D (6 bases). Germline CDR1 reads SEHNR; CDR2 reads FQNEAQ (reference sequence). Between the trimmed V and J ends, which lost 1 base and 0 bases, there was a span of 10 bases. The length of the CDR3 is 15 residues. As DNA, the CDR3 is TGTGCCAGCAGCTTAGGGGGACTTCTCTCCTACGAGCAGTACTTC. This codes for CASSLGGLLSYEQYF.

The rearrangement joins TRBV19 to TRBJ1-4, with 9 bases matching TRBD1. CDR3 length: 16 amino acids. The ends lost 7 bases at V and 7 bases at J; junction bases unmatched: 13. Looked up from germline, CDR1 is LNHDA and CDR2 is SQIVND (reference sequence). The CDR3 spells CASTTFRDRESEKLFF. CDR3 nucleotides: TGTGCCAGTACTACTTTCCGGGACAGGGAGAGTGAAAAACTGTTTTTT.

This sequence joins TRBV13 and TRBJ2-1; 8 bases align to TRBD1. V gave up 6 bases and J gave up 8 bases; unmatched junction bases: 9. CDR1 PRHDT and CDR2 FYEKMQ come from the germline V gene (reference sequence). The CDR3 sequence is 14 residues long. CDR3 bases: TGTGCCAGCAGTTCTGGACAGGGTAGGCATGAGCAGTTCTTC. Amino acids: CASSSGQGRHEQFF.

The CDR3 region has the DNA TGTGCCAGCAGCCCCGGGACTAGCGGGATTGGGACCGGGGAGCTGTTTTTT. Translated, it gives CASSPGTSGIGTGELFF. The chain links TRBV14 to TRBJ2-2; TRBD2 agrees at 13 bases. J was trimmed by 5 bases and V by 4 bases; bases with no gene match: 7. In germline, CDR1 is SGHDN, CDR2 FVKESK. The CDR3 is made up of 17 amino acids.

This sequence joins TRBV11-2 and TRBJ2-5, with 9 bases that match TRBD2. CDR3 length: 18 amino acids. CDR1 and CDR2 from the germline V gene are SGHAT and FQNNGV. Losses at the gene ends were 1 base for V and 4 bases for J; bases not matched to a gene: 13. This chain's CDR3 is CASSLVGLAGGPRETQYF. The CDR3 DNA reads as TGTGCCAGCAGCTTAGTTGGCTTGGCGGGAGGGCCTCGAGAGACCCAGTACTTC.

The J gene is TRBJ2-6, the V gene TRBV29-1; D not certain. The CDR3 totals 13 residues. Per the germline V gene, CDR1 is SQVTM and CDR2 is ANQGSEA. V dropped 6 bases and J dropped 0 bases, with 6 bases sitting between them. DNA of the CDR3: TGCAGCGTCGCGAACTCTGGGGCCAACGTCCTGACTTTC. Residues: CSVANSGANVLTF.

This clone was recorded a few times. V usage is TRBV28 and J usage is TRBJ1-1, with D maybe TRBD1 (6 bases). The CDR3 runs to 13 residues. Looked up from germline, CDR1 is MDHEN and CDR2 is SYDVKM. The V and J ends lost 3 bases and 5 bases respectively, with 10 bases between them. CDR3 in amino acids: CASSFPRGTEAFF. The CDR3 DNA sequence: TGTGCCAGCAGTTTCCCCAGGGGAACTGAAGCTTTCTTT.

The V gene is TRBV7-2, the J gene TRBJ2-1, with 8 bases fitting TRBD2. V shed 4 bases, J shed 8 bases, and the junction held 13 bases outside the gene matches. Germline V CDR1 and CDR2: SGHTA, FQGNSA. The CDR3 runs to 16 residues. The CDR3 protein is CASSSRAGGRIYEQFF. CDR3 coding DNA: TGTGCCAGCAGCTCTAGGGCGGGCGGGAGGATCTATGAGCAGTTCTTC.

This clone came up a few times. The CDR3 DNA follows: TGTGCCACCAAACCCAGCTCCTACAATGAGCAGTTCTTC. Translation gives CATKPSSYNEQFF. The genes are TRBV7-2 and TRBJ2-1; D uncertain. CDR1 is SGHTA and CDR2 is FQGNSA in the germline V gene. The CDR3 has 13 residues. V dropped 10 bases and J dropped 0 bases, with 10 bases sitting between them. Filled out from reference TRBV7-2 and TRBJ2-1, the complete variable domain reads GAGVSQSPSNKVTEKGKDVELRCDPISGHTALYWYRQSLGQGLEFLIYFQGNSAPDKSGLPSDRFSAERTGGSVSTLTIQRTQQEDSAVYLCATKPSSYNEQFFGPGTRLTVL.

J is TRBJ2-7 and V is TRBV7-2; D is undetermined. This CDR3 is 15 amino acids long. CDR1 SGHTA and CDR2 FQGNSA come from the germline V gene. V lost 2 bases to trimming and J lost 3 bases, with 14 bases between them. This CDR3 reads CASSLSMVNLYEQYF. The CDR3, as DNA: TGTGCCAGCAGCTTAAGCATGGTGAACCTCTACGAGCAGTACTTC.

The rearrangement uses TRBV6-5 and TRBJ1-5; D is unclear. CDR1 is MNHEY, CDR2 SVGAGI, per germline. This CDR3 comprises 13 residues. V dropped 8 bases and J dropped 0 bases, with 8 bases sitting between them. The CDR3 DNA reads TGTGCCAGCGAGGTCAATAGCAATCAGCCCCAGCATTTT. It encodes CASEVNSNQPQHF.

The chain recombines TRBV28 with TRBJ2-7; D is perhaps TRBD2 (6 bases). Germline V CDR1 and CDR2: MDHEN, SYDVKM. The V end was cut by 6 bases, the J end by 3 bases, with 12 bases between. The CDR3 covers 13 residues. CDR3 in amino acids: CASRRLGLYEQYF. The CDR3 DNA reads TGTGCCAGCAGACGACTAGGTCTCTACGAGCAGTACTTC.

The chain uses TRBV15 and TRBJ1-4, with no clear D. Germline V gene sequence: CDR1 LNHNV, CDR2 YYDKDF (reference sequence). The V and J ends lost 0 bases and 4 bases respectively, with 12 bases between them. The CDR3 spans 16 residues. The CDR3 DNA follows: TGTGCCACCAGCAGAGATCTCAACAGTTATAATGAAAAACTGTTTTTT. Translating it yields CATSRDLNSYNEKLFF. Variable domain in full (rest from reference TRBV15 and TRBJ1-4): DAMVIQNPRYQVTQFGKPVTLSCSQTLNHNVMYWYQQKSSQAPKLLFHYYDKDFNNEADTPDNFQSRRPNTSFCFLDIRSPGLGDTAMYLCATSRDLNSYNEKLFFGSGTQLSVL.

The rearrangement joins TRBV12-3 or TRBV12-4 to TRBJ2-1, with D perhaps TRBD2 (5 bases). Trimming pared 1 base from V and 8 bases from J, leaving 9 bases between. The CDR3 is 13 amino acids. The CDR3 spells CASSLEASYEQFF. DNA for the CDR3: TGTGCCAGCAGTTTAGAGGCTAGCTATGAGCAGTTCTTC.

The V call is TRBV7-9, the J call TRBJ1-1; D possibly corresponds to TRBD1 (6 bases). The CDR3 sequence is 15 residues long. CDR1 and CDR2 (germline): SEHNR, FQNEAQ (reference sequence). Deletions cut 5 bases from V and 6 bases from J, with 19 bases between. The CDR3 is CASSLQGGGLAEAFF. In nucleotides, the CDR3 is TGTGCCAGCAGCCTACAAGGGGGGGGGCTGGCTGAAGCTTTCTTT. The whole variable domain, filled in from reference TRBV7-9 and TRBJ1-1, reads DTGVSQNPRHKITKRGQNVTFRCDPISEHNRLYWYRQTLGQGPEFLTYFQNEAQLEKSRLLSDRFSAERPKGSFSTLEIQRTEQGDSAMYLCASSLQGGGLAEAFFGQGTRLTVV.

The V and J genes are TRBV4-2 and TRBJ2-7; no reliable D call. V was pared by 0 bases and J by 0 bases, with 6 bases between. Germline-derived CDR1 and CDR2 are LGHNA and YNFKEQ. This CDR3 has 14 amino acids. CDR3 residues: CASSQDLSSYEQYF. CDR3 nucleotides: TGTGCCAGCAGCCAAGATCTGTCCTCCTACGAGCAGTACTTC.

This chain joins TRBV27 and TRBJ2-7; D unclear. Per germline, CDR1 MNHEY and CDR2 SMNVEV (reference sequence). The CDR3 loop spans 13 amino acids. V was cut by 8 bases and J by 2 bases, with 13 bases left in between. The CDR3 DNA reads as TGTGCCAGCTCCCTCTCCAGGACCTACGAGCAGTACTTC. Protein product: CASSLSRTYEQYF.

This clone was picked up one time. The genes are TRBV2 and TRBJ2-7, with D tentatively TRBD1 (6 bases). Germline V gene data show CDR1 as SNHLY and CDR2 as FYNNEI. Trimming removed 7 bases at V and 10 bases at J, with 14 bases between. CDR3 length equals 11 residues. The CDR3 bases are TGTGCCAGCACCTCTTGGGACACCCAGTACTTC. Translation: CASTSWDTQYF.

This chain connects TRBV2 to TRBJ2-3; possibly TRBD2 for D (5 bases). CDR1 is SNHLY and CDR2 is FYNNEI in the germline V gene. V dropped 8 bases and J dropped 0 bases, with 15 bases sitting between them. CDR3 length equals 15 residues. Here the CDR3 DNA reads TGTGCCAGCCTGAGGGTACTGCTAAGCACAGATACGCAGTATTTT. The encoded protein is CASLRVLLSTDTQYF.

The V and J genes are TRBV23-1 and TRBJ1-1, with a possible D match to TRBD1 (5 bases). Being an ORF, TRBV23-1 has a function that is uncertain. Trimming took off 0 bases at V and 1 base at J, with 12 bases between the two ends. The CDR3 extends over 16 amino acids. For the CDR3, the DNA is TGCGCCAGCAGTCAATCGGAGGGACTGCCGAACACTGAAGCTTTCTTT. Amino acid sequence: CASSQSEGLPNTEAFF.

This rearrangement joins TRBV28 to TRBJ1-4; 7 nucleotides match TRBD1. Trimming took 6 bases from V and 5 from J; bases not matched to a gene: 9. Germline CDR1 is MDHEN and CDR2 is SYDVKM. This CDR3 has 15 residues. CDR3 nucleotides: TGTGCCAGCAGCCCTCCGGGACAGCAAAATGAAAAACTGTTTTTT. It translates to CASSPPGQQNEKLFF.

The J gene is TRBJ2-7, the V gene TRBV5-4; TRBD1 matches at 7 bases. Trimming at V came to 0 bases and at J to 5 bases, leaving 2 bases not matched to a gene. The V gene's germline CDR1 is SGHNT and CDR2 YYREEE (reference sequence). CDR3 size: 13 residues. This CDR3 reads CASSLDRGNEQYF. The CDR3 region has the DNA TGTGCCAGCAGCTTGGACAGGGGAAACGAGCAGTACTTC.

The chain couples TRBV5-1 to TRBJ1-1; TRBD1 agrees at 8 bases. Losses at the gene ends were 4 bases for V and 1 base for J; bases not matched to a gene: 6. Germline CDR1 is SGHRS and CDR2 is YFSETQ. The length of the CDR3 is 15 residues. The CDR3 reads CASSPGQGKNTEAFF. As DNA, the CDR3 is TGCGCCAGCAGCCCCGGACAGGGAAAGAACACTGAAGCTTTCTTT.

The genes are TRBV15 and TRBJ2-2; TRBD2 agrees at 9 bases. In germline, CDR1 is LNHNV, CDR2 YYDKDF (reference sequence). Unmatched junction bases numbered 3, after V lost 1 base and J lost 6 bases. The CDR3 consists of 15 residues. In DNA form, the CDR3 reads TGTGCCACCAGCAGAGTTGCGGGAGGGTCCGGGGAGCTGTTTTTT. Its translation: CATSRVAGGSGELFF.

The V call is TRBV7-6, the J call TRBJ2-7, with a tentative D call TRBD1 (5 bases). The CDR3 loop spans 13 amino acids. Germline CDR1 SGHVS, CDR2 FNYEAQ. V dropped 3 bases and J dropped 6 bases, with 12 bases sitting between them. Here the CDR3 reads CASSFQGVGEQYF. In DNA, the CDR3 is TGTGCCAGCAGCTTTCAGGGTGTCGGCGAGCAGTACTTC.

This chain uses TRBV2 with TRBJ2-4; 7 bases agree with TRBD2. CDR1 and CDR2 (germline): SNHLY, FYNNEI. The CDR3 runs to 16 residues. V gave up 7 bases and J gave up 6 bases; unmatched junction bases: 15. DNA for the CDR3: TGTGCCAGCAACCCCGGGAGGAATTCAGGGCTAAACATTCAGTACTTC. It encodes CASNPGRNSGLNIQYF.

The chain has TRBV19 and TRBJ2-2; 8 bases map to TRBD2. Germline V gene lookup returns CDR1 LNHDA and CDR2 SQIVND (reference sequence). Trimming cost V 3 bases and J 3 bases; bases outside gene matches: 3. The CDR3 is 15 residues long. The CDR3 protein is CASSMSLADTGELFF. CDR3 sequence (DNA): TGTGCCAGTAGTATGTCACTAGCGGACACCGGGGAGCTGTTTTTT. Full variable domain (remainder filled in from reference TRBV19 and TRBJ2-2): DGGITQSPKYLFRKEGQNVTLSCEQNLNHDAMYWYRQDPGQGLRLIYYSQIVNDFQKGDIAEGYSVSREKKESFPLTVTSAQKNPTAFYLCASSMSLADTGELFFGEGSRLTVL.

The chain recombines TRBV28 with TRBJ2-3; weak D call: TRBD2 (6 bases). Germline loops: CDR1 MDHEN, CDR2 SYDVKM. The V gene lost 3 bases and the J gene lost 1 base, with 11 bases spanning the gap. The CDR3 is 15 amino acids. CDR3 sequence: CASSFPTGGTDTQYF. The CDR3 coding sequence is TGTGCCAGCAGTTTCCCCACGGGAGGCACAGATACGCAGTATTTT.

The table lists this clone with a count of one. The chain recombines TRBV10-3 with TRBJ2-7; maybe TRBD2 (6 bases). Germline V gene data show CDR1 as ENHRY and CDR2 as SYGVKD. Trimming pared 2 bases from V and 1 base from J, leaving 9 bases between. The CDR3 loop spans 14 amino acids. The CDR3 protein is CAISEGGPSYEQYF. The CDR3 DNA reads TGTGCCATCAGTGAGGGAGGGCCATCCTACGAGCAGTACTTC.

This clone was seen just once. The chain couples TRBV18 to TRBJ1-4; 9 positions match TRBD1. The junction had 6 bases not matched to a gene; V was cut back by 0 bases and J by 7 bases. The CDR3 has 16 amino acids. From germline, CDR1 is KGHSH and CDR2 LQKENI. The CDR3 spells CASSPPTGGSREKLFF. CDR3 coding DNA: TGTGCCAGCTCACCACCGACAGGGGGGAGTCGTGAAAAACTGTTTTTT.